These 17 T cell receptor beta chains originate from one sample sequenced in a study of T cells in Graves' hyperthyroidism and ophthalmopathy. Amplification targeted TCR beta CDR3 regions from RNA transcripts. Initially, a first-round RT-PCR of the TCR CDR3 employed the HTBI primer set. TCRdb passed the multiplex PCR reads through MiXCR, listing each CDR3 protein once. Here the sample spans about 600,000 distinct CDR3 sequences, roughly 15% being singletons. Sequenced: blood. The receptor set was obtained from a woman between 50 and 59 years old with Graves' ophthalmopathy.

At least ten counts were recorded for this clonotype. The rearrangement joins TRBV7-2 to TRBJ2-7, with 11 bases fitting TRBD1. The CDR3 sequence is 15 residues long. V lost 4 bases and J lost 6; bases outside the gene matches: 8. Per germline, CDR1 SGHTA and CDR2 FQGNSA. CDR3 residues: CASSSSGQGASEQYF. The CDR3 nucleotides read TGTGCCAGCAGCTCTTCTGGACAGGGGGCGAGCGAGCAGTACTTC.

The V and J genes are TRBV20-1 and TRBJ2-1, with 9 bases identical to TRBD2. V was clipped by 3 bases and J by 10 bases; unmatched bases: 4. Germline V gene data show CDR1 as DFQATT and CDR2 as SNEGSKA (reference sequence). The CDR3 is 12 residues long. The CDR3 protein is CSARTSGYEQFF. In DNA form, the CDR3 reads TGCAGTGCTAGGACTAGCGGCTACGAGCAGTTCTTC.

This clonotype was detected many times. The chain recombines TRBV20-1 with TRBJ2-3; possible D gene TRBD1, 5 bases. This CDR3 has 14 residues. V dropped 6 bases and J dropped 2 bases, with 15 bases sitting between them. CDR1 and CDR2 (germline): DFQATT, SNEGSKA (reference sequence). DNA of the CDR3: TGCAGTGCGGAGTGGGCTGGGGCCACAGATACGCAGTATTTT. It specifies CSAEWAGATDTQYF.

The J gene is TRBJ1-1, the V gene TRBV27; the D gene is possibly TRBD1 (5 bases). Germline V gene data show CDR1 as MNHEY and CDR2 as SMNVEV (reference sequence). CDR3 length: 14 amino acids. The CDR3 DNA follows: TGTGCGGTTCGGCCTTGGACATTGAACACTGAAGCTTTCTTT. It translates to CAVRPWTLNTEAFF.

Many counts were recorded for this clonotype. The CDR3 DNA reads TGCAGCGTTGAGCGGGGGGCAGGAGAGACCCAGTACTTC. This sequence encodes CSVERGAGETQYF. J is TRBJ2-5 and V is TRBV29-1, with TRBD2 matching over 8 bases. Looked up from germline, CDR1 is SQVTM and CDR2 is ANQGSEA. CDR3 length: 13 residues. The J segment lost 4 bases and the V segment lost 3 bases, leaving 4 bases of the junction unmatched.

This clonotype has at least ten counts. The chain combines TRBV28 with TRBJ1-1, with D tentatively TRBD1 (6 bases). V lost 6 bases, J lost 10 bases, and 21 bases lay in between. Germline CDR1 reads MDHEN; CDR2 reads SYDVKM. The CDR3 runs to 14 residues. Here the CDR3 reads CASRTGTPPQGAFF. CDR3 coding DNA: TGTGCCAGCAGAACCGGGACACCTCCTCAGGGAGCTTTCTTT.

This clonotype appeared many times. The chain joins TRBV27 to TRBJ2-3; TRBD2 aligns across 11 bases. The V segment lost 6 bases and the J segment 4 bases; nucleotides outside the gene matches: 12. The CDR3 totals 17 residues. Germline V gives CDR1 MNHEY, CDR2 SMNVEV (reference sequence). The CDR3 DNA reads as TGTGCCAGCAGCACACTAGCGGGAGCAACCAGGGCAGATACGCAGTATTTT. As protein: CASSTLAGATRADTQYF.

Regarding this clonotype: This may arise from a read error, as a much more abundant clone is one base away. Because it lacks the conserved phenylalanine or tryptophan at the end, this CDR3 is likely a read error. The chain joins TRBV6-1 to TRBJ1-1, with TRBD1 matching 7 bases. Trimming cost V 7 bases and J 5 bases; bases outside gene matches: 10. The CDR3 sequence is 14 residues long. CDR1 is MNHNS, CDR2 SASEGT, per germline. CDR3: CASIRRGLWTEAFS. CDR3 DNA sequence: TGTGCCAGCATTCGAAGGGGGCTTTGGACTGAAGCTTTCTCT.

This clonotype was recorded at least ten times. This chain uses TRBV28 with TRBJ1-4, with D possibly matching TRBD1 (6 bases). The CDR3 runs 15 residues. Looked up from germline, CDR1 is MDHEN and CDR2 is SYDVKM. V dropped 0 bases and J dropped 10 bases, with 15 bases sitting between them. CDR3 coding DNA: TGTGCCAGCAGTTTATGGGGGGCCAGTGAAGGAAAACTGTTTTTT. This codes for CASSLWGASEGKLFF.

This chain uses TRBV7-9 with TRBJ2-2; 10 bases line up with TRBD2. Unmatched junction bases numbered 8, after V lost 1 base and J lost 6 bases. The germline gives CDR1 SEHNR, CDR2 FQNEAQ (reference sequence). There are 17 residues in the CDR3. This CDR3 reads CASSLEVLAGASGELFF. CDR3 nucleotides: TGTGCCAGCAGCTTAGAGGTCCTAGCGGGAGCCTCCGGGGAGCTGTTTTTT.

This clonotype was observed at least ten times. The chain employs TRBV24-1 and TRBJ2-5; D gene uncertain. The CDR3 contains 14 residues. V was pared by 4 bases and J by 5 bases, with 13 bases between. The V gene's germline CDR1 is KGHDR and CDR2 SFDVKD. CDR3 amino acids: CATSDPDGLETQYF. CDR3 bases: TGTGCCACCAGTGACCCCGATGGGTTGGAGACCCAGTACTTC.

CDR3 protein: CASSIARGQGNQPQHF. The CDR3 DNA is TGTGCCAGTAGTATAGCGCGGGGACAGGGCAATCAGCCCCAGCATTTT. The J gene is TRBJ1-5, the V gene TRBV19, with 8 bases lining up with TRBD1. The trim removed 1 base at V and 2 bases at J, leaving 4 bases unmatched. The germline CDR1 and CDR2 sequences are LNHDA and SQIVND (reference sequence). The CDR3 loop spans 16 amino acids. Supplemented by reference TRBV19 and TRBJ1-5, the full variable domain reads DGGITQSPKYLFRKEGQNVTLSCEQNLNHDAMYWYRQDPGQGLRLIYYSQIVNDFQKGDIAEGYSVSREKKESFPLTVTSAQKNPTAFYLCASSIARGQGNQPQHFGDGTRLSIL.

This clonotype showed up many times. The CDR3 is CASSVDKRDEQYF. The CDR3 coding sequence is TGCGCCAGCAGCGTGGACAAGCGAGACGAGCAGTACTTC. This chain joins TRBV5-1 and TRBJ2-7; D is perhaps TRBD1 (5 bases). The CDR3 sequence is 13 residues long. The germline CDR1 and CDR2 sequences are SGHRS and YFSETQ. V gave up 4 bases and J gave up 5 bases, with 13 bases separating them.

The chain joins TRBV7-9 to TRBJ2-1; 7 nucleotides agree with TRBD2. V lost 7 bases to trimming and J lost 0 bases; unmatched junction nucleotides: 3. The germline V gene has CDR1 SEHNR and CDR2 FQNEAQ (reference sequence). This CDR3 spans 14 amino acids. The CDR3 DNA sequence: TGTGCCAGCACTAGCGGACTCTCCTACAATGAGCAGTTCTTC. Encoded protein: CASTSGLSYNEQFF.

This CDR3 reads CASSTVSTDTQYF. CDR3 nucleotides: TGTGCCAGCTCGACAGTCAGCACAGATACGCAGTATTTT. This chain links TRBV6-1 with TRBJ2-3; D perhaps matches TRBD1 (5 bases). The V end was cut by 8 bases, the J end by 0 bases, with 9 bases between. Germline V lookup: CDR1 MNHNS, CDR2 SASEGT. The CDR3 contains 13 residues.

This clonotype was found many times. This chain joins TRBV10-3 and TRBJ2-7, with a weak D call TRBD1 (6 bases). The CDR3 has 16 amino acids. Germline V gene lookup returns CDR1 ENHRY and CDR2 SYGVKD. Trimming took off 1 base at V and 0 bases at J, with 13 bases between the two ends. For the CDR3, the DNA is TGTGCCATCAGTGAGTTGCGGCAGGGGAGCTCCTACGAGCAGTACTTC. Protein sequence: CAISELRQGSSYEQYF.

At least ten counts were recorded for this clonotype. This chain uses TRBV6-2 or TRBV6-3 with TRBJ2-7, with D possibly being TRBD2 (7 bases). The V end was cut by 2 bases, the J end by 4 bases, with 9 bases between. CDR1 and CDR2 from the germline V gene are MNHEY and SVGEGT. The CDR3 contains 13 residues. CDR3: CASSYAGAYEQYF. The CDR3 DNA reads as TGTGCCAGCAGTTACGCGGGGGCTTACGAGCAGTACTTC.